This TCR beta chain was profiled in a study of identifying expanded T cells in peripheral blood. Study results and caveats: Over about two and four weeks, about 15 and 19 clones changed, versus approximately 1.1 between replicates. Variance in clone template counts between roughly 2-week samples significantly increased with total template count across all healthy donors.

No infections or other immune events were documented during collection. The CDR3 runs to 16 residues. CDR1 is MRHNA, CDR2 SNTAGT, per germline. The ends lost 4 bases at V and 1 base at J; junction bases unmatched: 6. Clones were read by immunoSEQ multiplex PCR, and TCRdb kept only the in-frame ones, dropping some. The table has 95,000 to 100,000 clones, roughly 87% seen once. Points on this clone: Its antigen is still unknown.

The clonotype comes from a person aged 18 to 75 in good health. Sequencing was carried out using blood. The chain is built from TRBV6-4 and TRBJ2-3; TRBD1 agrees at 9 bases. In DNA form, the CDR3 reads TGTGCCAGCAGTGCAGGGACAGGGACCGGCACAGATACGCAGTATTTT. It specifies CASSAGTGTGTDTQYF.